These 6 T cell receptor beta chains came from one sample sequenced in a study of blood T cell repertoires in COVID-19. The assay was immunoSEQ multiplex PCR, and TCRdb's table has in-frame clones only and misses some. Of 200,000 to 250,000 clones listed, 88% are singletons. Sequencing input: PBMCs or T cells enriched from blood (not recorded which). The receptors were gathered from a woman aged 30 to 39 who had been exposed to COVID-19.

V is TRBV2 and J is TRBJ2-7, with D possibly being TRBD1 (6 bases). Germline CDR1 SNHLY, CDR2 FYNNEI. V lost 5 bases to trimming and J lost 1 base, with 15 bases between them. The CDR3 is 15 residues long. CDR3 nucleotide sequence: TGTGCCAGCAGTATGAGACAGGTTGCTTCCTACGAGCAGTACTTC. Encoded protein: CASSMRQVASYEQYF.

The chain carries TRBV5-1 and TRBJ1-1; perhaps TRBD1 as D (6 bases). The V end lost 4 bases, the J end lost 4 bases, and 20 bases lay between the germline ends. CDR1 SGHRS and CDR2 YFSETQ come from the germline V gene. The CDR3 contains 16 residues. CDR3 nucleotide sequence: TGCGCCAGCAGCCCCCCTATACAGGGTGTTGGCACTGAAGCTTTCTTT. Amino acid sequence: CASSPPIQGVGTEAFF.

The sample holds a few counts of this clone. V and J are TRBV4-1 and TRBJ2-3, with 11 bases fitting TRBD2. V lost 4 bases and J lost 4; bases outside the gene matches: 10. The CDR3 spans 17 residues. Germline-derived CDR1 and CDR2 are MGHRA and YSYEKL. The CDR3 protein is CASSLPGSGRASDTQYF. CDR3 DNA: TGCGCCAGCAGCCTCCCCGGTAGCGGGAGGGCCTCAGATACGCAGTATTTT.

The chain carries TRBV7-9 and TRBJ1-2; tentative D call: TRBD1 (6 bases). The V end was cut by 1 base, the J end by 1 base, with 10 bases between. Per the germline V gene, CDR1 is SEHNR and CDR2 is FQNEAQ (reference sequence). The CDR3 has 15 amino acids. Written as DNA, the CDR3 is TGTGCCAGCAGCTTAGGCCACAGGGATAACTATGGCTACACCTTC. Translation gives CASSLGHRDNYGYTF.

This rearrangement joins TRBV19 to TRBJ1-2; TRBD1 matches 7 bases. The CDR3 contains 15 residues. The junction had 8 bases not matched to a gene; V was cut back by 2 bases and J by 5 bases. The germline gives CDR1 LNHDA, CDR2 SQIVND (reference sequence). The DNA for the CDR3 is TGTGCCAGTAGTATACCTGGACAGGTATGGTATGGCTACACCTTC. It encodes CASSIPGQVWYGYTF.

V usage is TRBV15 and J usage is TRBJ2-4; TRBD2 matches 8 bases. Unmatched junction bases numbered 9, after V lost 4 bases and J lost 1 base. Germline V lookup: CDR1 LNHNV, CDR2 YYDKDF (reference sequence). CDR3 size: 17 residues. CDR3 region: CATSTNSGMGAKNIQYF. The CDR3, as DNA: TGTGCCACCAGCACTAATAGCGGGATGGGGGCCAAAAACATTCAGTACTTC.